This passage covers 15 T cell receptor beta chains from one sample sequenced in a study of shared clonotypes between healthy human individuals. TCRdb's table, derived via immunoSEQ multiplex PCR, lists solely in-frame clones and lacks some. Counted here are approximately 1,000,000 clones, more than 75% occurring once; the ten biggest clones make up 0.5% to 0.6%. Sequencing was carried out using memory CD4+ T cells from PBMCs. Subset denoted: CD45RA-negative fraction. These receptors were taken from a man younger than 35 in good health. Some clones in this sample may be carry-over from other donors' samples.

Notes on this clone: This sample includes further DNA sequences coding for the same CDR3. V gene TRBV28 combines with J gene TRBJ2-3, with 7 bases matching TRBD1. The V gene's germline CDR1 is MDHEN and CDR2 SYDVKM. V lost 4 bases, J lost 2 bases, and 6 bases stayed unmatched. The CDR3 consists of 15 residues. The CDR3 nucleotides are TGTGCCAGCAGTTCTCCGGGACAGTCCACAGATACGCAGTATTTT. It yields the protein CASSSPGQSTDTQYF.

V usage is TRBV27 and J usage is TRBJ2-5; D assignment may be TRBD1 or TRBD2 (6 bases each). The CDR3 has 15 amino acids. V lost 2 bases and J lost 5, with 15 bases in between. Per germline, CDR1 MNHEY and CDR2 SMNVEV (reference sequence). CDR3 protein: CASSLEGGVWETQYF. In nucleotides, the CDR3 is TGTGCCAGCAGTTTAGAGGGGGGAGTATGGGAGACCCAGTACTTC.

The rearrangement uses TRBV5-4 and TRBJ2-6, with D perhaps matching TRBD1 (5 bases). Per the germline V gene, CDR1 is SGHNT and CDR2 is YYREEE (reference sequence). This CDR3 has 14 amino acids. Deletions cut 4 bases from V and 1 base from J, with 6 bases between. The CDR3 loop is CASSDSSGANVLTF. Written as DNA, the CDR3 is TGTGCCAGCAGCGACAGTTCTGGGGCCAACGTCCTGACTTTC.

The chain uses TRBV2 and TRBJ1-2, with D unclear. V was trimmed by 6 bases and J by 0 bases, leaving 14 bases between them. CDR1 and CDR2 (germline): SNHLY, FYNNEI. CDR3 length: 15 residues. The CDR3 DNA reads TGTGCCAGCAGCAAGCACACCACAACTAACTATGGCTACACCTTC. Protein sequence: CASSKHTTTNYGYTF. Filled out from reference TRBV2 and TRBJ1-2, the complete variable domain reads EPEVTQTPSHQVTQMGQEVILRCVPISNHLYFYWYRQILGQKVEFLVSFYNNEISEKSEIFDDQFSVERPDGSNFTLKIRSTKLEDSAMYFCASSKHTTTNYGYTFGSGTRLTVV.

The chain couples TRBV30 to TRBJ1-6, with D uncertain. Germline loops: CDR1 GTSNPN, CDR2 SVGIG (reference sequence). The V end lost 2 bases, the J end lost 7 bases, and 6 bases lay between the germline ends. The CDR3 spans 12 residues. CDR3: CAWSTQNSPLHF. CDR3 nucleotide sequence: TGTGCCTGGAGTACCCAGAATTCACCCCTCCACTTT. Variable domain in full (rest from reference TRBV30 and TRBJ1-6): SQTIHQWPATLVQPVGSPLSLECTVEGTSNPNLYWYRQAAGRGLQLLFYSVGIGQISSEVPQNLSASRPQDRQFILSSKKLLLSDSGFYLCAWSTQNSPLHFGNGTRLTVT.

The chain links TRBV6-6 to TRBJ2-5, with 9 bases aligning to TRBD1. The CDR3 covers 16 residues. Trimming removed 7 bases from V and 6 bases from J; junction bases left unmatched: 15. Germline CDR1 and CDR2: MNHNY and SVGAGI (reference sequence). Here the CDR3 DNA reads TGTGCCAGCATTTCCCTGCCGGGACAGGGCGAGCAGACCCAGTACTTC. This codes for CASISLPGQGEQTQYF.

This rearrangement joins TRBV9 to TRBJ1-1, with D possibly matching TRBD1 (6 bases). The CDR3 has 20 residues. V lost 4 bases, J lost 0 bases, and 28 bases lay in between. Germline CDR1 is SGDLS and CDR2 is YYNGEE. The CDR3 is CASSTRQDHGRDPLNTEAFF. Written as DNA, the CDR3 is TGTGCCAGCAGCACCCGACAGGACCACGGTAGAGATCCCCTGAACACTGAAGCTTTCTTT.

As regards this clone: This clone may be a read error of a much larger clone one base away. The chain is built from TRBV27 and TRBJ2-7; 9 bases match TRBD1. The germline CDR1 and CDR2 sequences are MNHEY and SMNVEV (reference sequence). Trimming at V came to 10 bases and at J to 2 bases, leaving 3 bases not matched to a gene. There are 12 residues in the CDR3. CDR3 coding DNA: TGTGCCACCCGACAGGGGGCCTACGAGCAGTACTTC. This codes for CATRQGAYEQYF.

The V gene is TRBV9, the J gene TRBJ2-7; 11 bases match TRBD1. Trimming at V came to 4 bases and at J to 3 bases, leaving 9 bases not matched to a gene. Germline V gene data show CDR1 as SGDLS and CDR2 as YYNGEE. The CDR3 has 16 residues. CDR3 nucleotide sequence: TGTGCCAGCAGCATCGCCGGGACAGGGGGTTACTACGAGCAGTACTTC. Amino acids: CASSIAGTGGYYEQYF.

The J gene is TRBJ2-2, the V gene TRBV27; TRBD2 matches 14 bases. Germline CDR1 MNHEY, CDR2 SMNVEV (reference sequence). The length of the CDR3 is 16 residues. The V segment lost 6 bases and the J segment 8 bases; nucleotides outside the gene matches: 8. The CDR3: CASRFGLAGGPGELFF. CDR3 in DNA: TGTGCCAGCAGATTCGGACTAGCGGGAGGCCCGGGGGAGCTGTTTTTT.

The chain combines TRBV4-1 with TRBJ2-5; 10 positions agree with TRBD2. The CDR3 runs 19 residues. Germline V gives CDR1 MGHRA, CDR2 YSYEKL. The J segment lost 0 bases and the V segment lost 0 bases, leaving 10 bases of the junction unmatched. The CDR3 DNA reads as TGCGCCAGCAGCCAAGAAACGAGTTGGGGACTAGCGTACCAAGAGACCCAGTACTTC. Protein product: CASSQETSWGLAYQETQYF.

Here the CDR3 reads CASSVARGRETQYF. Written as DNA, the CDR3 is TGTGCCAGCAGCGTAGCTAGGGGGCGGGAGACCCAGTACTTC. The chain links TRBV9 to TRBJ2-5; the match to TRBD1 covers 7 bases. Looked up from germline, CDR1 is SGDLS and CDR2 is YYNGEE. J was trimmed by 5 bases and V by 0 bases; bases with no gene match: 4. This CDR3 has 14 amino acids. Full variable domain (outside the CDR3, taken from reference TRBV9 and TRBJ2-5): DSGVTQTPKHLITATGQRVTLRCSPRSGDLSVYWYQQSLDQGLQFLIQYYNGEERAKGNILERFSAQQFPDLHSELNLSSLELGDSALYFCASSVARGRETQYFGPGTRLLVL.

V gene TRBV7-2 combines with J gene TRBJ2-7; D is uncertain. V was clipped by 0 bases and J by 0 bases, with 6 bases between them. The germline V gene encodes CDR1 SGHTA and CDR2 FQGNSA. This CDR3 contains 14 residues. The CDR3 protein is CASSLARVSYEQYF. Here the CDR3 DNA reads TGTGCCAGCAGCTTAGCACGGGTCTCCTACGAGCAGTACTTC.

There are a few counts of this clone. This rearrangement joins TRBV5-1 to TRBJ1-3; TRBD1 might be the D (6 bases). The CDR3 has 15 residues. Germline CDR1 SGHRS, CDR2 YFSETQ. Trimming pared 5 bases from V and 4 bases from J, leaving 16 bases between. CDR3 in amino acids: CASSETGVPGNTIYF. The CDR3 nucleotides are TGCGCCAGCAGTGAGACAGGAGTGCCCGGAAACACCATATATTTT.

The chain carries TRBV6-5 and TRBJ2-7, with a tentative D call TRBD1 (6 bases). This CDR3 is 15 amino acids long. Germline CDR1 and CDR2: MNHEY and SVGAGI. V gave up 6 bases and J gave up 3 bases, with 18 bases separating them. CDR3 in amino acids: CASRATGKGVYEQYF. The CDR3 nucleotides are TGTGCCAGCAGAGCTACAGGGAAAGGGGTCTACGAGCAGTACTTC.